Following are 7 T cell receptor beta chains from one sample sequenced in a study of cytotoxic CD8 clonotypes in ibrutinib-treated CLL. Sequenced by immunoSEQ multiplex PCR; TCRdb stores in-frame clones only, minus some. The sample holds a few hundred thousand clones; roughly 74% are singletons and the top ten take about 16%. The material was PBMCs, obtained after 24 months of ibrutinib treatment. These receptors were collected from a human donor with chronic lymphocytic leukemia.

The chain couples TRBV19 to TRBJ2-2, with D possibly matching TRBD2 (5 bases). The V end was cut by 3 bases, the J end by 3 bases, with 8 bases between. This CDR3 is built from 14 residues. Germline CDR1 is LNHDA and CDR2 is SQIVND (reference sequence). CDR3 sequence reads: CASSIEGYTGELFF. The CDR3 coding sequence is TGTGCCAGTAGTATCGAGGGTTACACCGGGGAGCTGTTTTTT.

Only a few counts were recorded for this clone. The J gene is TRBJ1-2, the V gene TRBV2, with D perhaps matching TRBD1 (5 bases). V dropped 7 bases and J dropped 7 bases, with 19 bases sitting between them. The germline V gene encodes CDR1 SNHLY and CDR2 FYNNEI. This CDR3 comprises 14 residues. CDR3 sequence (DNA): TGTGCCAGCAACTTCCACCTCGACAGTTCTGGCTACACCTTC. It specifies CASNFHLDSSGYTF.

This chain connects TRBV7-8 to TRBJ2-7, with D possibly being TRBD1 (6 bases). Germline CDR1 reads SGHVS; CDR2 reads FQNEAQ. CDR3 length: 15 amino acids. V lost 5 bases and J lost 3, with 17 bases in between. CDR3 nucleotides: TGTGCCAGCAGCCTCGTGGACAGTAATTACTACGAGCAGTACTTC. This gives the protein CASSLVDSNYYEQYF.

The chain combines TRBV7-9 with TRBJ2-6; tentatively, D is TRBD2 (5 bases). Germline V gives CDR1 SEHNR, CDR2 FQNEAQ (reference sequence). V lost 4 bases to trimming and J lost 0 bases, with 7 bases between them. The CDR3 runs to 15 residues. CDR3 region: CASSYGISGANVLTF. The CDR3 nucleotides are TGTGCCAGCAGCTACGGGATCTCTGGGGCCAACGTCCTGACTTTC.

The gene calls are TRBV28 and TRBJ2-7; perhaps TRBD2 as D (5 bases). This CDR3 is built from 14 residues. V was trimmed by 9 bases and J by 0 bases, leaving 15 bases between them. The germline CDR1 and CDR2 sequences are MDHEN and SYDVKM. The CDR3 is CASWATGISYEQYF. The CDR3 DNA reads as TGTGCCAGTTGGGCCACGGGAATCTCCTACGAGCAGTACTTC.

This clone has only a few counts. V usage is TRBV4-3 and J usage is TRBJ1-2; TRBD1 matches at 7 bases. V gave up 2 bases and J gave up 0 bases; unmatched junction bases: 6. Germline CDR1 and CDR2: LGHNA and YSLEER. This CDR3 spans 16 amino acids. The chain's CDR3 is CASSQPGQESNYGYTF. CDR3 DNA sequence: TGCGCCAGCAGCCAACCAGGACAGGAGTCTAACTATGGCTACACCTTC.

The chain couples TRBV10-1 to TRBJ1-1, with 9 bases matching TRBD1. CDR1 and CDR2 (germline): WNHNN, SYGVQD (reference sequence). The CDR3 extends over 16 amino acids. V shed 3 bases, J shed 4 bases, and the junction held 9 bases outside the gene matches. The CDR3 spells CASSDLHGDRATEAFF. CDR3 DNA sequence: TGCGCCAGCAGTGACCTCCACGGGGACAGGGCCACTGAAGCTTTCTTT.